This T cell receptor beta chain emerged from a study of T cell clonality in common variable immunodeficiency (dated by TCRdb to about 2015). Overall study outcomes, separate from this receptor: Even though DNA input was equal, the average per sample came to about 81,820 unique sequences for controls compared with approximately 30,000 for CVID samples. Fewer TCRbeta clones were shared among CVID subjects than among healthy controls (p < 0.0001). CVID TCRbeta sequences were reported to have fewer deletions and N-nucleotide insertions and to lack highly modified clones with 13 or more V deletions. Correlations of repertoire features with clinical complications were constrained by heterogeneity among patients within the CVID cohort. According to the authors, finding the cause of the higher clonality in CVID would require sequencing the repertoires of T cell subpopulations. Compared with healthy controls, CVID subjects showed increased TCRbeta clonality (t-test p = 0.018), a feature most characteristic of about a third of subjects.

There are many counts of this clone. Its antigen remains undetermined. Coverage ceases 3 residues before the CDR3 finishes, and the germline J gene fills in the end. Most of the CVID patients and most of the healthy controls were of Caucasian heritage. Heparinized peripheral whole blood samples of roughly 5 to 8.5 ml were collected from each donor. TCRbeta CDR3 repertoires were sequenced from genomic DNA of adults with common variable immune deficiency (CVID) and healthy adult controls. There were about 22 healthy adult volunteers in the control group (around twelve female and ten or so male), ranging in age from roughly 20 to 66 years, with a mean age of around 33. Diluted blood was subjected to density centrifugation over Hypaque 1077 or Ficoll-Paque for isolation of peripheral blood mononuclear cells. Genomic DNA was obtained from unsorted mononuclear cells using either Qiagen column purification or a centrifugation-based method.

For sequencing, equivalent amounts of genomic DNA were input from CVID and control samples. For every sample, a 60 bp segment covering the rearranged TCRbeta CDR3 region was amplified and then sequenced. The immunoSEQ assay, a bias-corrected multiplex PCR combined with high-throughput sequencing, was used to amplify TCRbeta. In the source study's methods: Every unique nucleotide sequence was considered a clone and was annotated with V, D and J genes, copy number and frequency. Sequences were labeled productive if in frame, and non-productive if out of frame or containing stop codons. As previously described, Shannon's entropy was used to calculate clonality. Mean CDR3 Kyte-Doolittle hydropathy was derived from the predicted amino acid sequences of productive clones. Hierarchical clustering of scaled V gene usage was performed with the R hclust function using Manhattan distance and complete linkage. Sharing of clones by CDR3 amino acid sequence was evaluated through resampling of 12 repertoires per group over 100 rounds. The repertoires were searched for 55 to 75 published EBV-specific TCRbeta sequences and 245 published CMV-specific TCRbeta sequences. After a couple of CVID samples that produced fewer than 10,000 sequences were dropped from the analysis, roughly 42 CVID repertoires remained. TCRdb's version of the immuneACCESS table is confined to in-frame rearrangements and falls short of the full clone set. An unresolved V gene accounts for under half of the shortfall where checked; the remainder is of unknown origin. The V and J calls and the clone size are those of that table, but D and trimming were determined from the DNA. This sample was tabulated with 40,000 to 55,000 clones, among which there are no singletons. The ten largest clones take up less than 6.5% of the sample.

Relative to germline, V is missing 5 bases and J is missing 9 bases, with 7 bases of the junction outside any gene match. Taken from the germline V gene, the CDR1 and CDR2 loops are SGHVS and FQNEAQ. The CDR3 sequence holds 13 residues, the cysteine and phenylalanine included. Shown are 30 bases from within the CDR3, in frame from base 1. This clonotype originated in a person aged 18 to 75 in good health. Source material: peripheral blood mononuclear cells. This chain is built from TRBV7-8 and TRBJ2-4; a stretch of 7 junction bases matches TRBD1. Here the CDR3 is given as CASSQQGSGIQYF. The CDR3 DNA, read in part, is TGTGCCAGCAGCCAACAGGGGAGCGGCATT.